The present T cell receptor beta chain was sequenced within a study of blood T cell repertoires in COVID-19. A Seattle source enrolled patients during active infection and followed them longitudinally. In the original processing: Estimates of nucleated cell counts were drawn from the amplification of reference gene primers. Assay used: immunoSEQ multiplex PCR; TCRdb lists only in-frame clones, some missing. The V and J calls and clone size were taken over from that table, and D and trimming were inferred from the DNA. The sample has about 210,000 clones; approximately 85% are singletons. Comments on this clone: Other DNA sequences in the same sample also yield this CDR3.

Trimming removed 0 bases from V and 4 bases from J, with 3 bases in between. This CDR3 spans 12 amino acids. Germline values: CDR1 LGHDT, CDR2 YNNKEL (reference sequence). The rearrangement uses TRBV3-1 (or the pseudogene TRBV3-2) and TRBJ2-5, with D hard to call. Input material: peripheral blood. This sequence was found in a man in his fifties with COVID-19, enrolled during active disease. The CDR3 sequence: CASSQDRETQYF. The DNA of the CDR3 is TGTGCCAGCAGCCAAGATCGAGAGACCCAGTACTTC.